Following are 4 T cell receptor beta chains from one sample sequenced in a study of blood T cells in healthy people across ages. Through a sample-barcoded 5' primer and a J-beta primer mix, a second PCR was run for about 7 to 12 cycles. Each CDR3 protein is one row after TCRdb ran MiXCR on the 5' RACE reads. Of 760,000 or so distinct CDR3 sequences in the sample, 20% to 25% were seen once. The same sample was also used in a study of T cells of mothers and their children.

Sequencing used blood. These receptors were obtained from a boy aged 5 to 17 in good health.

The chain has TRBV12-3 or TRBV12-4 and TRBJ2-7, with D possibly TRBD2 on 5 matching bases. Trimming pared 7 bases from V and 5 bases from J, leaving 9 bases between. The CDR3 has 11 residues. The CDR3: CASMKGDEQYF. In nucleotides, the CDR3 is TGTGCCAGCATGAAGGGAGACGAGCAGTACTTC.

This chain's CDR3 is CSARADKKRSWSETQYF. CDR3 sequence (DNA): TGCAGTGCTAGAGCCGATAAGAAGCGGTCTTGGTCAGAGACCCAGTACTTC. The chain combines TRBV20-1 with TRBJ2-5, with a weak D call TRBD2 (5 bases). The CDR3 covers 17 residues. Trimming removed 1 base at V and 4 bases at J, with 22 bases between. Germline V gene data show CDR1 as DFQATT and CDR2 as SNEGSKA (reference sequence).

This clonotype is a singleton in its sample. This chain joins TRBV11-2 and TRBJ2-1; maybe TRBD2 (6 bases). Trimming removed 1 base at V and 3 bases at J, with 13 bases between. CDR3 length equals 16 residues. In germline, CDR1 is SGHAT, CDR2 FQNNGV. CDR3 bases: TGTGCCAGCAGCTTAGGTGGGACTTTAGACTACAATGAGCAGTTCTTC. This codes for CASSLGGTLDYNEQFF.

This clonotype was detected a few times. V gene TRBV6-2 or TRBV6-3 combines with J gene TRBJ2-3; D gene uncertain. The germline V gene has CDR1 MNHEY and CDR2 SVGEGT. CDR3 length: 12 amino acids. Trimming cost V 5 bases and J 6 bases, with 9 bases left between them. Here the CDR3 DNA reads TGTGCCAGCAGTCCCCCAGAGGATACGCAGTATTTT. This translates into CASSPPEDTQYF.